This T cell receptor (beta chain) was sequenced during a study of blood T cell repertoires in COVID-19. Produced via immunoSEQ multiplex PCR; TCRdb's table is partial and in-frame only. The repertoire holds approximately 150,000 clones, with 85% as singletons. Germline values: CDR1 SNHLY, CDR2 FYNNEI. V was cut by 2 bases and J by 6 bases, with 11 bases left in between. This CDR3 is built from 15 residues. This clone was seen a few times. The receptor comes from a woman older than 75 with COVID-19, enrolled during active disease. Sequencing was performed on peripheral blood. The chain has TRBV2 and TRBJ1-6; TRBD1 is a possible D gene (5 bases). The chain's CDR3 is CASSELLGANSPLHF. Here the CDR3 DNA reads TGTGCCAGCAGTGAACTGTTAGGGGCTAATTCACCCCTCCACTTT.